This entry features one TCR beta chain sequence. The CDR3 extends over 11 amino acids. V lost 5 bases to trimming and J lost 5 bases, with 6 bases between them. Germline CDR1 reads SEHNR; CDR2 reads FQNEAQ (reference sequence). These data come from a study of blood T cell repertoires in COVID-19. The assay was immunoSEQ multiplex PCR, and TCRdb's table has in-frame clones only and misses some. Of hundreds of thousands of clones in the sample, around 89% are singletons; the top ten hold 6% to 6.5%. The chain has TRBV7-9 and TRBJ2-5; D remains ambiguous. Sample: peripheral blood. This TCR derives from a woman aged 30 to 39 with COVID-19, enrolled during active disease. CDR3: CASSPLETQYF. As DNA, the CDR3 is TGTGCCAGCAGCCCGTTGGAGACCCAGTACTTC.